This TCR beta chain was sequenced for a study of blood T cell repertoires in COVID-19. Trimming pared 2 bases from V and 7 bases from J, leaving 15 bases between. The CDR3 runs to 15 residues. CDR1 SSHAT and CDR2 FNYEAQ come from the germline V gene (reference sequence). The assay was immunoSEQ multiplex PCR, and TCRdb's table has in-frame clones only and misses some. The sample shows some 200,000 clones, approximately 85% of them seen only once. All enrollees were about 18 to 95 years old and from fewer than 30 US areas. The chain has TRBV7-7 and TRBJ2-1; tentatively, D is TRBD1 (5 bases). The sequence came from a man in his forties who had recovered from COVID-19. Sequencing was performed on PBMCs or T cells enriched from blood (not recorded which). The CDR3 region is CASSLSLDRSNEQFF. In DNA form, the CDR3 reads TGTGCCAGCAGCTTATCTCTAGACAGATCTAATGAGCAGTTCTTC.